Below are 21 T cell receptor beta chains sequenced from a single sample in a study of T cell repertoires in cytomegalovirus infection. Each CDR3 protein gets one entry after TCRdb re-called the reads with MiXCR. Among about 360,000 distinct CDR3 sequences listed, about 32% were seen once. Their specific antigens are unknown. Sequenced material: cultured PBMCs, taken from culture after CMV antigen stimulation. Source of these receptors: a human donor in good health (CMV status not recorded). Some clones in this sample may be carry-over from other donors' samples.

J is TRBJ2-5 and V is TRBV24-1; no definite D call. V shed 4 bases and J shed 4 bases, with 12 bases lying between them. The CDR3 length is 14 residues. CDR1 KGHDR and CDR2 SFDVKD come from the germline V gene. The CDR3 region is CATSDRSRGETQYF. In DNA, the CDR3 is TGTGCCACCAGTGACCGGTCTCGCGGAGAGACCCAGTACTTC.

The table lists this clonotype with a few counts. The V gene is TRBV7-8, the J gene TRBJ2-7; the D is unclear. The CDR3 is 13 amino acids. Between the trimmed V and J ends, which lost 1 base and 6 bases, there was a span of 10 bases. Germline CDR1 SGHVS, CDR2 FQNEAQ. DNA of the CDR3: TGTGCCAGCAGCTTAGATTCTTGGGGCGAGCAGTACGTC. Translated, it gives CASSLDSWGEQYV.

This rearrangement joins TRBV19 to TRBJ1-5; a possible D gene is TRBD1 (5 bases). CDR3 length: 13 residues. V lost 9 bases to trimming and J lost 2 bases, with 11 bases between them. CDR1 LNHDA and CDR2 SQIVND come from the germline V gene (reference sequence). The CDR3 DNA sequence: TGTGCCAGCGGGGCCGGGGGCAATCAGCCCCAGCATTTT. Its protein product is CASGAGGNQPQHF.

This clonotype showed up just a few times. J is TRBJ2-5 and V is TRBV7-2, with TRBD2 identical over 8 bases. Per germline, CDR1 SGHTA and CDR2 FQGNSA. The CDR3 is 14 residues long. Trimming took 11 bases from V and 3 from J; bases not matched to a gene: 11. DNA of the CDR3: TGTGCCGTCTATATCGCGGGAGGCAAAGAGACCCAGTACTTC. It yields the protein CAVYIAGGKETQYF.

This clonotype appeared many times. J is TRBJ2-7 and V is TRBV13; possibly TRBD2 for D (5 bases). With 1 base removed from V and 6 bases from J, the gap between germline ends came to 16 bases. The length of the CDR3 is 15 residues. The germline CDR1 and CDR2 sequences are PRHDT and FYEKMQ (reference sequence). This CDR3 reads CASSLERTPLSEQYF. In nucleotides, the CDR3 is TGTGCCAGCAGCTTAGAGAGGACTCCCCTCAGCGAGCAGTACTTC.

CDR3 sequence (DNA): TGTGCCAGCAGCCCCCGAATGTCGAGCCAAGAGACCCAGTACTTC. It encodes CASSPRMSSQETQYF. This rearrangement joins TRBV28 to TRBJ2-5; D unresolved. Germline lookup yields CDR1 MDHEN and CDR2 SYDVKM. The CDR3 is 15 residues long. Trimming stripped 6 bases from V and 1 base from J, with 15 bases between.

This clonotype has only a few counts. The genes are TRBV29-1 and TRBJ2-7, with 7 bases matching TRBD1. V dropped 6 bases and J dropped 3; count of bases not matched to a gene: 5. The length of the CDR3 is 12 residues. Germline V gene lookup returns CDR1 SQVTM and CDR2 ANQGSEA. CDR3 residues: CSVWDSYYEQYF. For the CDR3, the DNA is TGCAGCGTGTGGGACAGCTACTACGAGCAGTACTTC.

This clonotype was counted many times. V is TRBV7-6 and J is TRBJ2-5; D could derive from TRBD1 or TRBD2 (5 bases each). The V end lost 4 bases, the J end lost 5 bases, and 11 bases lay between the germline ends. Germline V CDR1 and CDR2: SGHVS, FNYEAQ. This CDR3 is built from 13 residues. CDR3 nucleotides: TGTGCCAGCAGCTCGGGGCTCGGGGAGACCCAGTACTTC. This encodes CASSSGLGETQYF.

This clonotype was detected ten times or more. This chain joins TRBV24-1 and TRBJ2-1, with a possible D match to TRBD2 (6 bases). CDR3 length equals 14 residues. Trimming removed 4 bases at V and 10 bases at J, with 16 bases between. Germline assignment: CDR1 KGHDR and CDR2 SFDVKD. CDR3 nucleotides: TGTGCCACCAGTGAAGGGACTTCCCTATTCGAGCAGTTCTTC. Protein sequence: CATSEGTSLFEQFF.

This clonotype was picked up one time. This chain links TRBV18 with TRBJ2-3; no clear D. The germline CDR1 and CDR2 sequences are KGHSH and LQKENI. With 6 bases removed from V and 2 bases from J, the gap between germline ends came to 9 bases. The CDR3 runs to 13 residues. The CDR3 protein is CASSDWITDTQYF. CDR3 nucleotides: TGTGCCAGCTCCGACTGGATCACAGATACGCAGTATTTT.

This clonotype turned up a few times. The V call is TRBV12-5, the J call TRBJ1-1; D gene unclear. Per germline, CDR1 LGHNT and CDR2 FRNRAP. The CDR3 has 14 amino acids. Trimming took off 7 bases at V and 1 base at J, with 13 bases between the two ends. CDR3 sequence (DNA): TGTGCTAGTGCCAAGAGCGTTGGGAACACTGAAGCTTTCTTT. Its translation is CASAKSVGNTEAFF.

The table lists this clonotype with a few counts. The CDR3 region is CASSTLQANEKLFF. CDR3 nucleotide sequence: TGTGCCAGCAGCACGCTCCAGGCTAATGAAAAACTGTTTTTT. The V and J genes are TRBV12-3 or TRBV12-4 and TRBJ1-4; no firm D call. This CDR3 has 14 residues. Trimming pared 6 bases from V and 3 bases from J, leaving 11 bases between.

This chain uses TRBV12-3 or TRBV12-4 with TRBJ2-1, with 9 bases aligning to TRBD1. The CDR3 is 15 amino acids. J was trimmed by 5 bases and V by 6 bases; bases with no gene match: 8. DNA of the CDR3: TGTGCCAGCAGCGCGCGGACAGGGGAACACAATGAGCAGTTCTTC. Its protein product is CASSARTGEHNEQFF.

The rearrangement joins TRBV6-2 or TRBV6-3 to TRBJ2-4, with D possibly being TRBD2 (6 bases). Germline V CDR1 and CDR2: MNHEY, SVGEGT. The CDR3 consists of 16 residues. Trimming stripped 2 bases from V and 0 bases from J, with 11 bases between. CDR3 protein: CASSYRQGLAKNIQYF. In DNA, the CDR3 is TGTGCCAGCAGTTACCGTCAGGGACTAGCCAAAAACATTCAGTACTTC.

Only a few counts were recorded for this clonotype. For the CDR3, the DNA is TGTGCCAGCAGCTTAGGGGGCACCCGCCGAACTGAAGCTTTCTTT. Its protein is CASSLGGTRRTEAFF. This rearrangement joins TRBV7-2 to TRBJ1-1, with D possibly matching TRBD1 (5 bases). This CDR3 contains 15 residues. CDR1 is SGHTA and CDR2 is FQGNSA in the germline V gene. Trimming shortened V by 1 base and J by 5 bases, and 14 bases separated the two germline ends.

The sample holds many counts of this clonotype. The V gene is TRBV7-8, the J gene TRBJ2-7; 7 nucleotides align to TRBD1. Germline values: CDR1 SGHVS, CDR2 FQNEAQ. The CDR3 is made up of 15 amino acids. V dropped 0 bases and J dropped 4; count of bases not matched to a gene: 6. The CDR3 coding sequence is TGTGCCAGCAGCTTAGCAACAGGGGCCGAGTACGAGCAGTACGTC. This encodes CASSLATGAEYEQYV.

This clonotype came up many times. The chain couples TRBV7-2 to TRBJ1-2; TRBD1 is a possible D gene (6 bases). CDR3 size: 15 residues. Germline V gene sequence: CDR1 SGHTA, CDR2 FQGNSA. The V end lost 0 bases, the J end lost 3 bases, and 11 bases lay between the germline ends. The CDR3 DNA sequence: TGTGCCAGCAGCTTAGCGACAGGCCCGGACTATGGCTACACCTTC. Its translation is CASSLATGPDYGYTF.

This clonotype was observed a handful of times. The chain recombines TRBV19 with TRBJ2-2, with D unclear. The CDR3 has 12 amino acids. Germline loops: CDR1 LNHDA, CDR2 SQIVND (reference sequence). The germline V and J ends were trimmed by 3 bases and 8 bases, with 7 bases remaining between them. For the CDR3, the DNA is TGTGCCAGTAGTATCCCTAAGGGGGAGCTGTTTTTT. Encoded protein: CASSIPKGELFF.

This clonotype appeared a few times. V is TRBV19 and J is TRBJ1-1; D unclear. The V and J ends lost 1 base and 4 bases respectively, with 7 bases between them. The CDR3 loop spans 13 amino acids. From germline, CDR1 is LNHDA and CDR2 SQIVND (reference sequence). CDR3 nucleotide sequence: TGTGCCAGTAGTATAGTATCCAGCACTGAAGCTTTCTTT. Protein product: CASSIVSSTEAFF.

V usage is TRBV4-1 and J usage is TRBJ2-7; 10 bases match TRBD2. The CDR3 covers 17 residues. The germline CDR1 and CDR2 sequences are MGHRA and YSYEKL. Trimming removed 3 bases from V and 2 bases from J; junction bases left unmatched: 10. CDR3 in amino acids: CASSQENLAGVTYEQYF. CDR3 in DNA: TGCGCCAGCAGCCAGGAAAACCTAGCGGGAGTAACCTACGAGCAGTACTTC.

This clonotype has only a few counts. The V call is TRBV12-3 or TRBV12-4, the J call TRBJ1-4, with 8 nucleotides matching TRBD1. This CDR3 has 15 amino acids. The V gene end was trimmed by 2 bases and the J gene end by 7 bases; junction bases not matched to a gene: 6. CDR3 in amino acids: CASSLQGAYGEKLFF. CDR3 coding DNA: TGTGCCAGCAGTTTACAGGGGGCGTATGGTGAAAAACTGTTTTTT.